The 2 T cell receptor beta chains listed next were all sequenced from one sample in a study of blood T cells in healthy people across ages. Using a J-beta primer mix together with a sample-barcoded 5' primer, a second PCR was run for roughly 6 to 12 cycles. TCRdb redid the calling of the 5' RACE reads with MiXCR, one entry per CDR3 protein. This sample has fewer than 1.5 million distinct CDR3 sequences, with 42% found just once. Input material: blood. These receptors all come from a woman in her late teens or twenties in good health.

The chain links TRBV10-3 to TRBJ1-2; the D gene is possibly TRBD1 (5 bases). V lost 3 bases and J lost 6, with 8 bases in between. The CDR3 is 12 amino acids. Germline lookup yields CDR1 ENHRY and CDR2 SYGVKD. The CDR3 DNA is TGTGCCATCAGTGATGGGGACCATGGCTACACCTTC. Protein sequence: CAISDGDHGYTF.

Only one count was recorded for this clonotype. The gene calls are TRBV6-5 and TRBJ1-2, with D maybe TRBD1 (5 bases). The CDR3 runs to 15 residues. Germline lookup yields CDR1 MNHEY and CDR2 SVGAGI. V lost 6 bases, J lost 6 bases, and 20 bases lay in between. The CDR3: CASSSFAQAVDGYTF. CDR3 sequence (DNA): TGTGCCAGCAGCAGCTTTGCACAGGCGGTAGATGGCTACACCTTC.